Listed below are T cell receptor beta chains from one sample, sequenced in a study of shared T cell receptors in the human thymus. Using immunoSEQ multiplex PCR, the repertoire was profiled, and TCRdb retains in-frame clones only, with some absent. The sample lists approximately 660,000 clones; approximately 87% were seen once. This sample was also put to use in a study of human thymus T cells.

Sequencing was done on a sample of thymocytes. These receptors were collected from a boy under two years old with a congenital heart defect. CDR3s include the opening cysteine and the closing phenylalanine or tryptophan. A D gene is named only where the DNA matches it firmly. The size entry is marked missing in some rows and otherwise reads once, few, many or a size class.

size: once
V: TRBV5-5
J: TRBJ2-5
D: .
DNA: TGTGCCAGCAGCCACGGACAGCGACAAGAGACCCAGTACTTC
CDR3: CASSHGQRQETQYF

size: .
V: TRBV28
J: TRBJ2-1
D: .
DNA: TGTGCCAGCAGTTTGGGGAGCGGGCCAGACAACAATGAGCAGTTCTTC
CDR3: CASSLGSGPDNNEQFF

size: .
V: TRBV6-1
J: TRBJ2-2
D: .
DNA: TGTGCCAGCAGTGGACTAGTCATGGCCGGGGAGCTGTTTTTT
CDR3: CASSGLVMAGELFF

size: few
V: TRBV4-3
J: TRBJ2-7
D: .
DNA: TGCGCCAGCAGCCCAAGGGCCTCGGACAGATCCTACGAGCAGTACTTC
CDR3: CASSPRASDRSYEQYF

size: .
V: TRBV4-2
J: TRBJ2-1
D: .
DNA: TGTGCCAGCAGCCAAGATCCCCAGCGGACCTACAATGAGCAGTTCTTC
CDR3: CASSQDPQRTYNEQFF

size: .
V: TRBV6-1
J: TRBJ2-5
D: TRBD1
DNA: TGTGCCAGCAGTGAAGGGTCCAGGGGGCGCCGAGAGACCCAGTACTTC
CDR3: CASSEGSRGRRETQYF

size: .
V: TRBV5-1
J: TRBJ1-3
D: .
DNA: TGCGCCAGCAGCTCAGGGTTTGGTGGAAACACCATATATTTT
CDR3: CASSSGFGGNTIYF

size: .
V: TRBV14
J: TRBJ1-2
D: .
DNA: TGTGCCAGCAGCCCCCGAAAGGGGAATAAAGGCTATGGCTACACCTTC
CDR3: CASSPRKGNKGYGYTF

size: .
V: TRBV5-6
J: TRBJ1-1
D: .
DNA: TGTGCCAGCAGCTTGGGTAGTACTGAAGCTTTCTTT
CDR3: CASSLGSTEAFF

size: .
V: TRBV27
J: TRBJ2-3
D: TRBD2
DNA: TGTGCCAGCAGTTCCCACCCAGGGCTAGCGGGAGTCGCCGGCACAGATACGCAGTATTTT
CDR3: CASSSHPGLAGVAGTDTQYF

size: .
V: TRBV30
J: TRBJ1-3
D: .
DNA: TGTGCCGTTGGGTGGCGGGGCTCTGGAAACACCATATATTTT
CDR3: CAVGWRGSGNTIYF

size: .
V: TRBV5-6
J: TRBJ2-7
D: .
DNA: TGTGCCAGCAGCTTGGGTGGCTTGGGGCCCCACGAGCAGTACTTC
CDR3: CASSLGGLGPHEQYF

size: once
V: TRBV6-5
J: TRBJ2-1
D: .
DNA: TGTGCCAGCAGTTGGCGGGCTAGTAACGTCGACAATGAGCAGTTCTTC
CDR3: CASSWRASNVDNEQFF

size: .
V: TRBV11-2
J: TRBJ2-2
D: TRBD2
DNA: TGTGCCAGCAGCTTATTGTGGCTAGCGGCTAACACCGGGGAGCTGTTTTTT
CDR3: CASSLLWLAANTGELFF

size: .
V: TRBV19
J: TRBJ1-2
D: .
DNA: TGTGCCAGTAGTAGGCATGGCTACACCTTC
CDR3: CASSRHGYTF

size: .
V: TRBV9
J: TRBJ2-5
D: .
DNA: TGTGCCAGCAGCGAACGCGGGACGGACCAAGAGACCCAGTACTTC
CDR3: CASSERGTDQETQYF

size: once
V: TRBV10-1
J: TRBJ1-2
D: TRBD1
DNA: TGCGCCACTCGGACTTACCCGAGGGGACAGGCCCGTATGGGCTACACCTTC
CDR3: CATRTYPRGQARMGYTF

size: .
V: TRBV6-1
J: TRBJ1-2
D: TRBD1
DNA: TGTGCCTTAATAGGACAGGGCCGCAGGGATGGCTACACCTTC
CDR3: CALIGQGRRDGYTF

size: .
V: TRBV7-8
J: TRBJ2-5
D: TRBD2
DNA: TGTGCCAGCAGCTTAGGAGCGGGAGGATTACAAGAGACCCAGTACTTC
CDR3: CASSLGAGGLQETQYF

size: .
V: TRBV5-1
J: TRBJ2-1
D: .
DNA: TGCGCCAGCAGCTTTCCCGATAGCTCCTACAATGAGCAGTTCTTC
CDR3: CASSFPDSSYNEQFF

size: .
V: TRBV29-1
J: TRBJ2-5
D: TRBD1
DNA: TGCAGCGTTGAAGCCGGACAGGGGAGCGAGACCCAGTACTTC
CDR3: CSVEAGQGSETQYF

size: .
V: TRBV6-5
J: TRBJ1-1
D: .
DNA: TGTGCCAGCAGTCGTACAGGGAACACTGAAGCTTTCTTT
CDR3: CASSRTGNTEAFF

size: .
V: TRBV4-1
J: TRBJ2-1
D: TRBD2
DNA: TGCGCCAGCAGCCAAGACCTCCTGGCGGGAGGGTTCTTC
CDR3: CASSQDLLAGGFF

size: .
V: TRBV5-1
J: TRBJ1-2
D: TRBD1
DNA: TGCGCCAGCAGCCTTGGTAGGACAGGAATATATGGCTACACCTTC
CDR3: CASSLGRTGIYGYTF

size: .
V: TRBV28
J: TRBJ1-2
D: TRBD1
DNA: TGTGCCAGCCGTCATTTGCTTAGGGGGCTAAGGGACTATGGCTACACCTTC
CDR3: CASRHLLRGLRDYGYTF

size: .
V: TRBV4-2
J: TRBJ2-5
D: TRBD2
DNA: TGTGCCAGCAGCCGCTTTCGTAATGGGACTAGCGGGAGGGCTATATTAAAGACCCAGTACTTC
CDR3: CASSRFRNGTSGRAILKTQYF

size: few
V: TRBV10-3
J: TRBJ1-2
D: TRBD1
DNA: TGTGCCATCAGCCCTGACAGGGACGGCTACACCTTC
CDR3: CAISPDRDGYTF

size: once
V: TRBV6-5
J: TRBJ2-1
D: TRBD2
DNA: TGTGCCAGCAGCCAGGGACTAGCGGTCTACAATGAGCAGTTCTTC
CDR3: CASSQGLAVYNEQFF

size: once
V: TRBV5-6
J: TRBJ2-1
D: TRBD2
DNA: TGTGCCAGCAGCTCCGGGACTAGCGGGAGGCACAGCTCCTACAATGAGCAGTTCTTC
CDR3: CASSSGTSGRHSSYNEQFF

size: .
V: TRBV11-3
J: TRBJ2-7
D: TRBD2
DNA: TGTGCCAGCAGCCCATGGGGAGCGGGACGGTACGAGCAGTACTTC
CDR3: CASSPWGAGRYEQYF

size: .
V: TRBV10-1
J: TRBJ2-1
D: .
DNA: TGCGCCAGCAGTGAGCGCCGGGACTCCTACAATGAGCAGTTCTTC
CDR3: CASSERRDSYNEQFF

size: .
V: TRBV6-4
J: TRBJ1-2
D: TRBD1
DNA: TGTGCCAGAACAGGGGTTGCTGGCTACACCTTC
CDR3: CARTGVAGYTF

size: .
V: TRBV23-1
J: TRBJ1-2
D: TRBD1
DNA: TGCGCCAGCAGTCTACGCGGGCCGGGACAGGGCCCAAAAGACTATGGCTACACCTTC
CDR3: CASSLRGPGQGPKDYGYTF

size: .
V: TRBV4-1
J: TRBJ2-3
D: TRBD2
DNA: TGCGCCAGCAGCCAAGATTCGGTACTAGCGGAAACATCTACGCAGTATTTT
CDR3: CASSQDSVLAETSTQYF

size: once
V: TRBV2
J: TRBJ1-2
D: TRBD1
DNA: TGTGCCAGGGGACCGGGACAGGGGGATCGGGGCTACACCTTC
CDR3: CARGPGQGDRGYTF

size: once
V: TRBV4-1
J: TRBJ2-7
D: TRBD2
DNA: TGCGCCAGCAGCCAAGCCCCCCCCGGGCGGGAGCGGAGCTCCTACGAGCAGTACTTC
CDR3: CASSQAPPGRERSSYEQYF

size: .
V: TRBV18
J: TRBJ2-7
D: TRBD1
DNA: TGTGCCAGCTCACCGGCCGGGACAGGGGGCTACGAGCAGTACTTC
CDR3: CASSPAGTGGYEQYF

size: .
V: TRBV5-1
J: TRBJ2-7
D: .
DNA: TGCGCCAGCAGCTTGGGCAGGAGGATGAGCTCCTACGAGCAGTACTTC
CDR3: CASSLGRRMSSYEQYF

size: .
V: TRBV23-1
J: TRBJ2-6
D: TRBD1
DNA: TGCGCCAGCAGTCAGGGGACAGCGCGCGGGGGGGCCAACGTCCTGACTTTC
CDR3: CASSQGTARGGANVLTF

size: .
V: TRBV28
J: TRBJ2-1
D: TRBD2
DNA: TGTGCCAGCAGTTTATGGGTTAGCGGGAGTACCTACAATGAGCAGTTCTTC
CDR3: CASSLWVSGSTYNEQFF

size: .
V: TRBV28
J: TRBJ2-2
D: .
DNA: TGTGCCAGCAGTTCGGGCCTGACACGACTAATGGGGGAGCTGTTTTTT
CDR3: CASSSGLTRLMGELFF

size: .
V: TRBV6-5
J: TRBJ2-7
D: .
DNA: TGTGCCAGCAGTTTGTCGCAGGATACCTACGAGCAGTACTTC
CDR3: CASSLSQDTYEQYF

size: .
V: TRBV4-1
J: TRBJ2-2
D: .
DNA: TGCGCCAGCAGCCAAGATACCCCCCCCTCTGCTACAGGGCCTTACACCGGGGAGCTGTTTTTT
CDR3: CASSQDTPPSATGPYTGELFF

size: .
V: TRBV6-5
J: TRBJ1-2
D: .
DNA: TGTGCCAGCAGTTACTCATGCAGGGGTGGCTACACCTTC
CDR3: CASSYSCRGGYTF

size: .
V: TRBV7-6
J: TRBJ2-1
D: .
DNA: TGTGCCAGCAGCTTAGTAGGGAGCTCCTACAATGAGCAGTTCTTC
CDR3: CASSLVGSSYNEQFF

size: .
V: TRBV11-3
J: TRBJ1-2
D: .
DNA: TGTGCCAGCAGCTTAGATCCGGAGTTCTATGGCTACACCTTC
CDR3: CASSLDPEFYGYTF

size: .
V: TRBV27
J: TRBJ1-1
D: TRBD1
DNA: TGTGCCAGCAGTCCCCCACAGGGGCTACGGAGGACTGAAGCTTTCTTT
CDR3: CASSPPQGLRRTEAFF

size: .
V: TRBV4-1
J: TRBJ2-3
D: .
DNA: TGCGCCAGCAGCCAAGATGCGAGGAGGGATACGCAGTATTTT
CDR3: CASSQDARRDTQYF

size: .
V: TRBV5-5
J: TRBJ2-7
D: TRBD1
DNA: TGTGCCAGCAGCCGGGGGGACCGGGACAGGGGCCACGAGCAGTACTTC
CDR3: CASSRGDRDRGHEQYF

size: .
V: TRBV6-1
J: TRBJ2-7
D: TRBD1
DNA: TGTGCCAGCAGTGAAAATGGAGGACAGGGCTACGAGCAGTACTTC
CDR3: CASSENGGQGYEQYF

size: .
V: TRBV5-1
J: TRBJ2-1
D: .
DNA: TGCGCCAGCAGCTTGTCGGCAGGCAATGAGCAGTTCTTC
CDR3: CASSLSAGNEQFF

size: .
V: TRBV11-2
J: TRBJ1-2
D: .
DNA: TGTGCCAGCAGCTTAGATCACCCGGTTAACTATGGCTACACCTTC
CDR3: CASSLDHPVNYGYTF

size: .
V: TRBV10-1
J: TRBJ2-2
D: TRBD1
DNA: TGCGCCAGCAGTGAGTTTGGACAGGGGGCGTCGGCCGGGGAGCTGTTTTTT
CDR3: CASSEFGQGASAGELFF